These 29 T cell receptor beta chains came from one sample sequenced in a study of beta chain features in type 1 diabetes. As every portion of the isolated RNA was reverse transcribed, the sequencing read expressed TCRB transcripts. Only in-frame clones appear in the TCRdb table, and some are missing; sequencing was by immunoSEQ multiplex PCR. The sample includes around 300,000 clones, 8% seen only once; the top ten take roughly 1%. The sample consisted of central memory CD4+ T cells from blood. The receptor set was obtained from a woman younger than 30 in good health.

Only a few counts were recorded for this clone. V gene TRBV7-8 combines with J gene TRBJ1-3; D gene ambiguous. The CDR3 loop spans 14 amino acids. The ends were cut back, 0 bases at V and 0 bases at J, with 3 bases in the middle. Germline lookup yields CDR1 SGHVS and CDR2 FQNEAQ. CDR3 protein: CASSLAHSGNTIYF. CDR3 nucleotide sequence: TGTGCCAGCAGCTTAGCGCACTCTGGAAACACCATATATTTT.

The gene calls are TRBV6-6 and TRBJ2-1, with TRBD1 matching 9 bases. This CDR3 comprises 13 residues. Germline CDR1 reads MNHNY; CDR2 reads SVGAGI (reference sequence). With V trimmed by 6 bases and J by 6 bases, 3 bases remained unmatched. The CDR3 here is CASRGQGFNEQFF. CDR3 bases: TGTGCCAGCAGAGGACAGGGGTTCAATGAGCAGTTCTTC.

This clone was seen only a few times. The chain carries TRBV29-1 and TRBJ1-1, with TRBD1 identical over 8 bases. Losses at the gene ends were 7 bases for V and 3 bases for J; bases not matched to a gene: 16. This CDR3 is built from 16 residues. Germline V CDR1 and CDR2: SQVTM, ANQGSEA. The CDR3 region has the DNA TGCAGCGCCTCGACAGGGGCGGTGGGGTGGTACACTGAAGCTTTCTTT. Translation gives CSASTGAVGWYTEAFF.

This clone was detected a few times. The chain employs TRBV7-3 and TRBJ2-3; TRBD2 agrees at 11 bases. The CDR3 is 14 residues long. Losses at the gene ends were 6 bases for V and 5 bases for J; bases not matched to a gene: 4. Germline CDR1 is SGHTA and CDR2 is FQGTGA. Here the CDR3 reads CASSLAGGGDTQYF. The CDR3 nucleotides are TGTGCCAGCAGTCTAGCGGGAGGAGGAGATACGCAGTATTTT.

This clone has a handful of counts. CDR3 nucleotide sequence: TGTGCCAGTAGTATAGCGGCTACGCTCCCGAATACGCAGTATTTT. The encoded protein is CASSIAATLPNTQYF. The chain links TRBV19 to TRBJ2-3; D remains unclear. Trimming took 1 base from V and 7 from J, leaving 15 bases between them. The CDR3 contains 15 residues. Germline CDR1 LNHDA, CDR2 SQIVND (reference sequence).

The genes are TRBV27 and TRBJ2-1, with D possibly TRBD1 on 6 matching bases. This CDR3 has 17 residues. V was cut by 5 bases and J by 3 bases, with 20 bases left in between. Looked up from germline, CDR1 is MNHEY and CDR2 is SMNVEV (reference sequence). CDR3 region: CASSPTRTVRFYNEQFF. The CDR3 nucleotides read TGTGCCAGCAGTCCAACGAGGACAGTCAGGTTCTACAATGAGCAGTTCTTC.

This clone showed up many times. The chain couples TRBV18 to TRBJ2-3; 8 bases are a match to TRBD2. CDR1 and CDR2 (germline): KGHSH, LQKENI. CDR3 size: 19 residues. The ends lost 3 bases at V and 5 bases at J; junction bases unmatched: 19. Written as DNA, the CDR3 is TGTGCCAGCTCACCTGTGTCGCCCCGCACGGGGGGGCAGGTAGATACGCAGTATTTT. Its protein product is CASSPVSPRTGGQVDTQYF.

This clone was seen only a few times. The V call is TRBV2, the J call TRBJ2-4; no clear D gene. The V end lost 4 bases, the J end lost 8 bases, and 12 bases lay between the germline ends. CDR3 length equals 13 residues. Germline V CDR1 and CDR2: SNHLY, FYNNEI. The CDR3 coding sequence is TGTGCCAGCAGTGTGGGGTTTGGTGACATTCAGTACTTC. It encodes CASSVGFGDIQYF.

The table lists this clone with many counts. One end of the junction varies from germline; a read error may be responsible. This sequence joins TRBV7-2 and TRBJ2-7, with D possibly called TRBD1 or TRBD2 (5 bases each). CDR1 is SGHTA and CDR2 is FQGNSA in the germline V gene. The CDR3 has 13 amino acids. As DNA, the CDR3 is TGTGCCAGCAGCTTAGGTGTCAGGACTTCCAGGGACTTC. Protein: CASSLGVRTSRDF.

This clone occurred a few times. The chain recombines TRBV5-6 with TRBJ1-1, with D unclear. The CDR3 consists of 12 residues. Germline V gene lookup returns CDR1 SGHDT and CDR2 YYEEEE. Trimming stripped 1 base from V and 3 bases from J, with 4 bases between. The CDR3 DNA follows: TGTGCCAGCAGCTTGACACACACTGAAGCTTTCTTT. Amino acids: CASSLTHTEAFF.

This clone has at least ten counts. The DNA for the CDR3 is TGTGCCAGCAGCTTAGAGCCCGGATTCGGTCAGCCCCAGCATTTT. Protein sequence: CASSLEPGFGQPQHF. The chain joins TRBV7-2 to TRBJ1-5; D call uncertain. The CDR3 is 15 amino acids. In germline, CDR1 is SGHTA, CDR2 FQGNSA. V was pared by 1 base and J by 6 bases, with 13 bases between.

The chain has TRBV7-2 and TRBJ1-2; 7 nucleotides agree with TRBD1. This CDR3 comprises 18 residues. Trimming cost V 1 base and J 0 bases; bases outside gene matches: 11. Germline CDR1 and CDR2: SGHTA and FQGNSA. The CDR3 nucleotides read TGTGCCAGCAGCTTAGAGGGGGCAGGAATCAGATCTAACTATGGCTACACCTTC. Translating gives CASSLEGAGIRSNYGYTF.

This chain links TRBV15 with TRBJ1-1; no definite D call. Germline-derived CDR1 and CDR2 are LNHNV and YYDKDF (reference sequence). The V and J ends lost 4 bases and 4 bases respectively, with 13 bases between them. The CDR3 contains 14 residues. DNA of the CDR3: TGTGCCACCAGCACCACCAACCGGATCACTGAAGCTTTCTTT. Translated: CATSTTNRITEAFF.

This chain links TRBV5-4 with TRBJ2-6; D call uncertain. The V gene lost 2 bases and the J gene lost 4 bases, with 7 bases spanning the gap. Germline CDR1 and CDR2: SGHNT and YYREEE (reference sequence). This CDR3 comprises 14 residues. The CDR3 region is CASSLEAGANVLTF. DNA for the CDR3: TGTGCCAGCAGCTTAGAGGCCGGGGCCAACGTCCTGACTTTC.

This clone was recorded many times. The rearrangement links TRBV4-3 to TRBJ2-1; 12 nucleotides agree with TRBD1. In germline, CDR1 is LGHNA, CDR2 YSLEER. The CDR3 contains 15 residues. Trimming removed 4 bases from V and 6 bases from J; junction bases left unmatched: 4. CDR3 loop: CASSLGQGAGNEQFF. The CDR3 coding sequence is TGCGCCAGCAGCCTGGGACAGGGGGCTGGCAATGAGCAGTTCTTC.

This rearrangement joins TRBV7-2 to TRBJ2-5; tentatively, D is TRBD1 (6 bases). V was pared by 5 bases and J by 2 bases, with 9 bases between. Germline CDR1 is SGHTA and CDR2 is FQGNSA. CDR3 size: 13 residues. CDR3 protein: CASSPDRQETQYF. The CDR3 DNA is TGTGCCAGCAGCCCGGACAGACAAGAGACCCAGTACTTC.

This clone was detected only a few times. A much larger clonotype is one base distant, so this may be a read error. V is TRBV4-2 and J is TRBJ2-7; 9 nucleotides line up with TRBD2. The V gene's germline CDR1 is LGHNA and CDR2 YNFKEQ. V lost 0 bases, J lost 3 bases, and 9 bases stayed unmatched. The CDR3 totals 17 residues. The CDR3 is CASSQDSPSGTNYEQYF. CDR3 coding DNA: TGTGCCAGCAGCCAAGATTCCCCTAGCGGGACCAACTACGAGCAGTACTTC.

This clone was seen repeatedly, ten times or more. DNA for the CDR3: TGTGCCATCAGTGATGGGGGGTATACTCAGCCCCAGCATTTT. It translates to CAISDGGYTQPQHF. This chain uses TRBV10-3 with TRBJ1-5; a possible D gene is TRBD1 (5 bases). This CDR3 is 14 amino acids long. With 3 bases removed from V and 6 bases from J, the gap between germline ends came to 12 bases. Germline CDR1 is ENHRY and CDR2 is SYGVKD.

This chain links TRBV19 with TRBJ1-1, with D perhaps TRBD1 (5 bases). CDR1 is LNHDA, CDR2 SQIVND, per germline (reference sequence). This CDR3 comprises 17 residues. The V end was cut by 8 bases, the J end by 2 bases, with 24 bases between. The CDR3 nucleotides are TGTGCCAGTCGAAATTCAGGGCGGGCATCCGTTAACACTGAAGCTTTCTTT. Translated, it gives CASRNSGRASVNTEAFF.

This clone occurred a few times. This chain uses TRBV10-3 with TRBJ2-3; weak D call: TRBD2 (5 bases). Per the germline V gene, CDR1 is ENHRY and CDR2 is SYGVKD. CDR3 size: 15 residues. Trimming removed 11 bases at V and 7 bases at J, with 25 bases between. The CDR3 DNA follows: TGTGCCTCCTCCCGGGGAGAGGGTACTACCAATACGCAGTATTTT. Translating gives CASSRGEGTTNTQYF.

A remark on this clone: Other DNA sequences in this specimen translate into the identical CDR3. The chain carries TRBV7-2 and TRBJ1-5; D may be TRBD1 (5 bases). The CDR3 is made up of 14 amino acids. Germline V gives CDR1 SGHTA, CDR2 FQGNSA. Trimming pared 4 bases from V and 5 bases from J, leaving 12 bases between. CDR3 region: CASSSQGTDQPQHF. CDR3 bases: TGTGCCAGCAGCTCGCAGGGTACCGATCAGCCCCAGCATTTT.

This clone was seen a few times. The rearrangement uses TRBV18 and TRBJ1-1, with 7 bases lining up with TRBD1. Germline assignment: CDR1 KGHSH and CDR2 LQKENI. V gave up 6 bases and J gave up 7 bases; unmatched junction bases: 8. This CDR3 comprises 13 residues. The CDR3 reads CASSGDREGEAFF. CDR3 in DNA: TGTGCCAGCTCGGGTGACAGGGAAGGTGAAGCTTTCTTT.

This chain joins TRBV4-3 and TRBJ2-7; D unclear. CDR3 length: 14 residues. V was cut by 0 bases and J by 0 bases, with 6 bases left in between. CDR1 is LGHNA and CDR2 is YSLEER in the germline V gene. The DNA of the CDR3 is TGCGCCAGCAGCCAAGACGGGTACTCCTACGAGCAGTACTTC. As protein: CASSQDGYSYEQYF.

J is TRBJ1-3 and V is TRBV19; D is possibly TRBD1 (6 bases). V lost 6 bases and J 5 bases, leaving 14 bases between the germline ends. The CDR3 covers 14 residues. CDR1 is LNHDA, CDR2 SQIVND, per germline (reference sequence). The CDR3 coding sequence is TGTGCCAGTAGCACCGACAGGCGACGAAACACCATATATTTT. This translates into CASSTDRRRNTIYF.

This sequence joins TRBV4-3 and TRBJ1-3; tentative D call: TRBD1 (6 bases). Germline values: CDR1 LGHNA, CDR2 YSLEER. The CDR3 is 16 residues long. V was clipped by 2 bases and J by 0 bases, with 11 bases between them. The CDR3 region has the DNA TGCGCCAGCAGCCAACAACAGGGTATCTCTGGAAACACCATATATTTT. It codes for CASSQQQGISGNTIYF.

The chain is built from TRBV7-2 and TRBJ2-3; D gene ambiguous. This CDR3 is built from 14 residues. The ends were cut back, 5 bases at V and 2 bases at J, with 11 bases in the middle. The germline CDR1 and CDR2 sequences are SGHTA and FQGNSA. CDR3 nucleotide sequence: TGTGCCAGCAGCCCTTCTTCCCTCACAGATACGCAGTATTTT. Its protein is CASSPSSLTDTQYF.

The chain uses TRBV9 and TRBJ2-5; no clear D gene. The CDR3 extends over 13 amino acids. Germline assignment: CDR1 SGDLS and CDR2 YYNGEE. The V end lost 0 bases, the J end lost 2 bases, and 5 bases lay between the germline ends. DNA for the CDR3: TGTGCCAGCAGCGTAGGGCAGCAAGAGACCCAGTACTTC. It codes for CASSVGQQETQYF.

This clone was counted ten times or more. The CDR3 loop is CASSPAGQETQYF. DNA of the CDR3: TGTGCCAGCAGCCCAGCAGGTCAAGAGACCCAGTACTTC. The V call is TRBV7-7, the J call TRBJ2-5; D call uncertain. V lost 5 bases and J 2 bases, leaving 9 bases between the germline ends. The CDR3 is made up of 13 amino acids. Germline V gives CDR1 SSHAT, CDR2 FNYEAQ (reference sequence).

V usage is TRBV5-1 and J usage is TRBJ1-2; maybe TRBD1 (6 bases). The CDR3 covers 13 residues. Germline CDR1 reads SGHRS; CDR2 reads YFSETQ. V was cut by 0 bases and J by 7 bases, with 10 bases left in between. In nucleotides, the CDR3 is TGCGCCAGCAGCTTGGAGGGGGGCGCTGGCTACACCTTC. Translating it yields CASSLEGGAGYTF.